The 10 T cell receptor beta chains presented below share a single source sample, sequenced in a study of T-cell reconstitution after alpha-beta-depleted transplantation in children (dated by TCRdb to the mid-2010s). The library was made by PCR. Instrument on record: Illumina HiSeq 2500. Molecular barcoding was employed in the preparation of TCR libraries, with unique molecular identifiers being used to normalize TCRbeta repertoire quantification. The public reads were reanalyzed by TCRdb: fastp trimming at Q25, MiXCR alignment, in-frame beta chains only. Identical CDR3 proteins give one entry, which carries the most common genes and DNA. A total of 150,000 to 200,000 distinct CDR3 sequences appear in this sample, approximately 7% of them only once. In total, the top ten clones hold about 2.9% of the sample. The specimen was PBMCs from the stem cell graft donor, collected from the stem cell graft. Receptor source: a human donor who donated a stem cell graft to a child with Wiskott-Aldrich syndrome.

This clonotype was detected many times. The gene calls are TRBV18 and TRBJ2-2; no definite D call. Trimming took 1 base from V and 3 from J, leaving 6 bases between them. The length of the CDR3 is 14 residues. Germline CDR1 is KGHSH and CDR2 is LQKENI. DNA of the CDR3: TGTGCCAGCTCACCACGGACCTACACCGGGGAGCTGTTTTTT. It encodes CASSPRTYTGELFF. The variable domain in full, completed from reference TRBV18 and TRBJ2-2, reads NAGVMQNPRHLVRRRGQEARLRCSPMKGHSHVYWYRQLPEEGLKFMVYLQKENIIDESGMPKERFSAEFPKEGPSILRIQQVVRGDSAAYFCASSPRTYTGELFFGEGSRLTVL.

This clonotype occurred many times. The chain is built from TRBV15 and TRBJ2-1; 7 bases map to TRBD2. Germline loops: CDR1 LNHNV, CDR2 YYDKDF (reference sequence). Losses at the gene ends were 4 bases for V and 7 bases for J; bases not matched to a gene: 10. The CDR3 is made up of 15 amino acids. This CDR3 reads CATSTHRLAENEQFF. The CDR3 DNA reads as TGTGCCACCAGCACGCACCGGCTAGCGGAAAATGAGCAGTTCTTC.

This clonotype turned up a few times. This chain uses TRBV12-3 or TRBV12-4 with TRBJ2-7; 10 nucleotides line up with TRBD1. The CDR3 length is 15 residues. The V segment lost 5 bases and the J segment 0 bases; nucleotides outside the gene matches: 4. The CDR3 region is CASSLGTGASYEQYF. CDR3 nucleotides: TGTGCCAGCAGTCTCGGGACAGGGGCCTCCTACGAGCAGTACTTC.

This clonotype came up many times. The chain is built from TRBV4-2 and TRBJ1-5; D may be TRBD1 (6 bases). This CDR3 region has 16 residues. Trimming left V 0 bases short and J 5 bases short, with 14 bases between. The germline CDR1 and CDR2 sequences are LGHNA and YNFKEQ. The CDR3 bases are TGTGCCAGCAGCCAAGACGGATACAGGGCGGATCAGCCCCAGCATTTT. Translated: CASSQDGYRADQPQHF.

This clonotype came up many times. The CDR3 bases are TGTGCCAGCAGTCGGGCCCTGCCGGGTGGCTACACCTTC. Translated, it gives CASSRALPGGYTF. The chain uses TRBV12-3 or TRBV12-4 and TRBJ1-2; D is undetermined. The CDR3 totals 13 residues. V was pared by 5 bases and J by 7 bases, with 14 bases between.

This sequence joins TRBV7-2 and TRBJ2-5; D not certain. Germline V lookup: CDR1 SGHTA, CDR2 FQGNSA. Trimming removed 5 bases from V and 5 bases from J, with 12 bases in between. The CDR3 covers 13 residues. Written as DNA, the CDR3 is TGTGCCAGCAGCCCCGCTTGGACGGAGACCCAGTACTTC. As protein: CASSPAWTETQYF.

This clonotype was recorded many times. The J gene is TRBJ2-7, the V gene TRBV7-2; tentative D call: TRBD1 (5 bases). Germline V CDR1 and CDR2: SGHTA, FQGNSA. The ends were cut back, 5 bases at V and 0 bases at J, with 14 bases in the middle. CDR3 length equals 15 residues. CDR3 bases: TGTGCCAGCAGCGGCGACAGTCCTTTCTCCTACGAGCAGTACTTC. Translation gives CASSGDSPFSYEQYF.

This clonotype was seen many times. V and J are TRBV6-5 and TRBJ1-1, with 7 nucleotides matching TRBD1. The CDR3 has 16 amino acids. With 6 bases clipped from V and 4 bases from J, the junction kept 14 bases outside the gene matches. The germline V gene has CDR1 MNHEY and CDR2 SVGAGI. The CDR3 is CASRGKTGTVTTEAFF. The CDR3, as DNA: TGTGCCAGCAGGGGAAAAACCGGGACAGTAACCACTGAAGCTTTCTTT.

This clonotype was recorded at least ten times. CDR3 loop: CASSLDRWEGEQYF. The DNA of the CDR3 is TGTGCCAGCAGCTTAGACAGGTGGGAGGGGGAGCAGTACTTC. This rearrangement joins TRBV7-2 to TRBJ2-7; 7 positions agree with TRBD2. The V segment lost 1 base and the J segment 7 bases; nucleotides outside the gene matches: 7. Germline V gene sequence: CDR1 SGHTA, CDR2 FQGNSA. CDR3 length: 14 amino acids.

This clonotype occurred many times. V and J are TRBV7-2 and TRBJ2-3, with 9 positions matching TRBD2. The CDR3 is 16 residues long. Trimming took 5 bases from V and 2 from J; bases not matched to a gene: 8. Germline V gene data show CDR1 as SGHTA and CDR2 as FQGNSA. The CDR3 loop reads CASSPNRGGATDTQYF. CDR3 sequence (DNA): TGTGCCAGCAGCCCAAATCGCGGGGGGGCCACAGATACGCAGTATTTT.